The 16 T cell receptor beta chains below come from one sample, sequenced in a study of naive CD8 T cells in extremely preterm neonates. Here immunoSEQ multiplex PCR was the method, and the copy in TCRdb shows in-frame clones only, minus some. The profile covers approximately 8,000 clones, with approximately 98% appearing a single time and under 3.5% taken by the ten largest. The material sequenced was naive CD8+ T cells from blood. Source of these receptors: a human donor in good health.

The V gene is TRBV13, the J gene TRBJ1-6; weak D call: TRBD1 (5 bases). The CDR3 is 13 residues long. V shed 1 base and J shed 14 bases, with 12 bases lying between them. In germline, CDR1 is PRHDT, CDR2 FYEKMQ (reference sequence). The CDR3 DNA sequence: TGTGCCAGCAGCTTAGAGGGGATTAACACCCTCCACTTT. Protein product: CASSLEGINTLHF.

The chain links TRBV4-3 to TRBJ2-1; 10 nucleotides line up with TRBD1. Germline CDR1 LGHNA, CDR2 YSLEER. With V trimmed by 1 base and J by 7 bases, 16 bases remained unmatched. The length of the CDR3 is 19 residues. The CDR3 nucleotides are TGCGCCAGCAGCCAAGTATCCCTCCCAGAGGACAGGGGGAGAAATGAGCAGTTCTTC. It specifies CASSQVSLPEDRGRNEQFF.

The rearrangement joins TRBV27 to TRBJ2-5; 8 bases fit TRBD1. CDR1 and CDR2 from the germline V gene are MNHEY and SMNVEV (reference sequence). J was trimmed by 5 bases and V by 4 bases; bases with no gene match: 12. This CDR3 has 16 residues. CDR3 nucleotides: TGTGCCAGCAGTTCCCAGTCAGGGGGCGGTTTGGAGACCCAGTACTTC. Translating it yields CASSSQSGGGLETQYF.

This clone was picked up one time. The chain employs TRBV27 and TRBJ2-7, with TRBD1 identical over 7 bases. J gave up 4 bases and V 5 bases, and 11 bases lay outside the gene matches. CDR3 size: 15 residues. Germline CDR1 reads MNHEY; CDR2 reads SMNVEV (reference sequence). The CDR3, as DNA: TGTGCCAGCAGTCCCTCGGACAGGTCAGGGTACGAGCAGTACTTC. It is translated as CASSPSDRSGYEQYF.

V usage is TRBV21-1 and J usage is TRBJ2-7; the listed D gene, TRBD2, was not tested against the DNA. TRBV21-1 corresponds to a pseudogene. This CDR3 comprises 18 residues. CDR3 DNA: TGTGCCGATGAGGGGCTAGCGGGAGCGACAGCCCTCTCCTACGAGCAGTACGTC. Translating gives CADEGLAGATALSYEQYV.

The chain employs TRBV6-1 and TRBJ2-7; D perhaps matches TRBD2 (5 bases). Germline values: CDR1 MNHNS, CDR2 SASEGT. The CDR3 consists of 14 residues. Trimming cost V 2 bases and J 7 bases, with 15 bases left between them. CDR3 sequence (DNA): TGTGCCAGCAGTGAACCTTCCAGCGGTTGGGAGCAGTACGTC. Its translation: CASSEPSSGWEQYV.

The rearrangement links TRBV11-3 to TRBJ2-2; D possibly corresponds to TRBD1 (5 bases). Trimming removed 6 bases at V and 2 bases at J, with 16 bases between. CDR1 SGHNT and CDR2 YENEEA come from the germline V gene. The CDR3 runs 16 residues. CDR3 DNA sequence: TGTGCCAGCAGGGCCCGGACACGTTTAAACACCGGGGAGCTGTTTTTT. This translates into CASRARTRLNTGELFF.

The chain has TRBV9 and TRBJ2-3; 7 bases line up with TRBD1. The CDR3 consists of 15 residues. V dropped 5 bases and J dropped 6; count of bases not matched to a gene: 12. Germline V gene data show CDR1 as SGDLS and CDR2 as YYNGEE. CDR3 region: CASSELQGPADTQYF. The CDR3 DNA sequence: TGTGCCAGCAGTGAACTACAGGGGCCGGCGGATACGCAGTATTTT.

The chain joins TRBV15 to TRBJ1-5; D may be TRBD1 (6 bases). The ends were cut back, 5 bases at V and 2 bases at J, with 10 bases in the middle. This CDR3 is 14 amino acids long. Germline values: CDR1 LNHNV, CDR2 YYDKDF (reference sequence). The DNA for the CDR3 is TGTGCCACCAGCGGAGGGGGGGGCAATCAGCCCCAGCATTTT. Its protein is CATSGGGGNQPQHF.

The chain recombines TRBV2 with TRBJ2-1, with 11 bases that match TRBD2. CDR3 length: 16 residues. The V segment lost 8 bases and the J segment 0 bases; nucleotides outside the gene matches: 6. Germline CDR1 and CDR2: SNHLY and FYNNEI. CDR3 nucleotide sequence: TGTGCCAGCGGTCGACTAGCGGGAAGCTCCTACAATGAGCAGTTCTTC. Translation gives CASGRLAGSSYNEQFF.

This chain links TRBV11-2 with TRBJ1-2; D gene ambiguous. The V end was cut by 3 bases, the J end by 2 bases, with 7 bases between. Germline V gene sequence: CDR1 SGHAT, CDR2 FQNNGV. The CDR3 loop spans 13 amino acids. CDR3 bases: TGTGCCAGCAGCTTGGGCCGGAACTATGGCTACACCTTC. Translation: CASSLGRNYGYTF.

V usage is TRBV6-5 and J usage is TRBJ1-2; D is unresolved. Germline V gives CDR1 MNHEY, CDR2 SVGAGI. Trimming stripped 2 bases from V and 8 bases from J, with 15 bases between. The CDR3 runs 14 residues. CDR3 coding DNA: TGTGCCAGCAGTTACGCTTACGGGGATGGGGGCTACACCTTC. It is translated as CASSYAYGDGGYTF.

This rearrangement joins TRBV7-3 to TRBJ2-3, with D perhaps matching TRBD2 (7 bases). Germline V gene sequence: CDR1 SGHTA, CDR2 FQGTGA. This CDR3 contains 18 residues. Trimming pared 5 bases from V and 4 bases from J, leaving 25 bases between. The CDR3 loop is CASSPEGGGLESPDTQYF. The DNA for the CDR3 is TGTGCCAGCAGCCCTGAGGGGGGTGGACTAGAGAGCCCAGATACGCAGTATTTT.

This rearrangement joins TRBV7-8 to TRBJ2-1; D possibly corresponds to TRBD1 (7 bases). Trimming stripped 0 bases from V and 2 bases from J, with 11 bases between. The germline gives CDR1 SGHVS, CDR2 FQNEAQ. The CDR3 runs 16 residues. This CDR3 reads CASSLAGGTAYNEQFF. Written as DNA, the CDR3 is TGTGCCAGCAGCTTAGCAGGGGGGACAGCCTACAATGAGCAGTTCTTC.

The chain uses TRBV19 and TRBJ1-4, with D tentatively TRBD1 (5 bases). The CDR3 consists of 15 residues. The germline V gene has CDR1 LNHDA and CDR2 SQIVND (reference sequence). Trimming stripped 5 bases from V and 4 bases from J, with 14 bases between. The CDR3 DNA follows: TGTGCCAGTAGTGCGGACGGGGGGAGTAATGAAAAACTGTTTTTT. Amino acids: CASSADGGSNEKLFF.

The chain is built from TRBV7-6 and TRBJ2-1; 14 nucleotides line up with TRBD2. J lost 0 bases, V lost 0 bases, and 7 bases had no gene match. The germline CDR1 and CDR2 sequences are SGHVS and FNYEAQ. This CDR3 is built from 20 residues. CDR3 protein: CASSLAGLAGGSSSYNEQFF. The CDR3 DNA reads TGTGCCAGCAGCTTAGCTGGACTAGCGGGAGGATCTAGCTCCTACAATGAGCAGTTCTTC.